This TCR beta chain was captured by sequencing in a study of T cell responses to AZD1222 COVID-19 vaccine. Generated by immunoSEQ multiplex PCR, the TCRdb table keeps only in-frame clones and is missing some. This repertoire shows fewer than 65,000 clones, 84% found once; its top ten account for 20%. The germline CDR1 and CDR2 sequences are SGDLS and YYNGEE. Trimming shortened V by 2 bases and J by 7 bases, and 10 bases separated the two germline ends. The CDR3 is made up of 14 amino acids. A note on this clone: Antigen specificity is unknown.

Study-level results: Within unmutated variant regions lay the reported targets of nearly half of spike-specific TCRs. White British ancestry dominated among donors, who included more females, and clonal diversity was possibly underestimated. Rises in breadth and depth of Spike-specific TCRs came after two AZD1222 doses.

J is TRBJ1-6 and V is TRBV9; D is unclear. The source of this sequence is an adult in good health. This specimen was peripheral blood, taken on day 0 of AZD1222 vaccination. The CDR3 reads CASSVGGQNSPLHF. In DNA form, the CDR3 reads TGTGCCAGCAGCGTCGGTGGGCAGAATTCACCCCTCCACTTT.